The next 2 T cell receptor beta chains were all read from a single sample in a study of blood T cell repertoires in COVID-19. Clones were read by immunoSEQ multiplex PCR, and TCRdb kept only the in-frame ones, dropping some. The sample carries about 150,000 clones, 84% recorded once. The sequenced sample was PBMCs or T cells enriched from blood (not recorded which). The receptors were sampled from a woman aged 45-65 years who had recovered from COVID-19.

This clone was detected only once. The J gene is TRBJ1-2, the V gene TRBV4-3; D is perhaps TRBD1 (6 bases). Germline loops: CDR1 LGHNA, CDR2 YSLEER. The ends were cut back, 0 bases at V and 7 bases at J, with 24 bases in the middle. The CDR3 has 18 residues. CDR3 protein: CASSQDYGAGVSFSGYTF. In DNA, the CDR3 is TGCGCCAGCAGCCAAGATTATGGGGCAGGGGTTAGTTTTAGTGGCTACACCTTC.

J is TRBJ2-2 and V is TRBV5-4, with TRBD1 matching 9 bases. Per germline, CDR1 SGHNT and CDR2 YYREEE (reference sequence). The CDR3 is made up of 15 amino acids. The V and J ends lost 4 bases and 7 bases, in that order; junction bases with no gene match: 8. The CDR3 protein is CASSLTGGSGGELFF. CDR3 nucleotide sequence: TGTGCCAGCAGCCTGACAGGGGGAAGTGGCGGGGAGCTGTTTTTT. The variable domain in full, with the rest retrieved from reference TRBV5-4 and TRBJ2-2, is ETGVTQSPTHLIKTRGQQVTLRCSSQSGHNTVSWYQQALGQGPQFIFQYYREEENGRGNFPPRFSGLQFPNYSSELNVNALELDDSALYLCASSLTGGSGGELFFGEGSRLTVL.